This T cell receptor (beta chain) emerged from a study of a mutant IDH1 vaccine in newly diagnosed glioma. The CDR3 has 17 residues. Germline CDR1 reads SGDLS; CDR2 reads YYNGEE. V lost 0 bases and J 0 bases, leaving 13 bases between the germline ends. Of note for this clone: Its antigen is not known.

Noted time point: week 23, last vaccination. Each dose delivered 300 ug of mutant IDH1 20-mer peptide subcutaneously with imiquimod. Generated by immunoSEQ multiplex PCR, the TCRdb table keeps only in-frame clones and is missing some. The data hold about 65,000 clones, with roughly 81% observed a single time. The sequence came from a man aged 25 to 40 with glioma. The sample here was PBMCs, taken from a glioma patient whose treatment included an IDH1 peptide vaccine. J is TRBJ2-1 and V is TRBV9, with D possibly matching TRBD2 (5 bases). The CDR3 loop reads CASSVVGGSGSYNEQFF. CDR3 DNA: TGTGCCAGCAGCGTAGTAGGCGGGTCAGGCTCCTACAATGAGCAGTTCTTC.